The 20 T cell receptor beta chains listed next were all sequenced from one sample in a study of blood T cell repertoires in COVID-19. The table came from immunoSEQ multiplex PCR; TCRdb's copy has only in-frame clones and leaves some out. The sample carries hundreds of thousands of clones, around nine tenths recorded once. Sequencing was done on a sample of peripheral blood. These receptor sequences come from a woman between 65 and 79 years old with COVID-19, enrolled during active disease.

The V gene is TRBV7-2, the J gene TRBJ2-7, with 8 bases that match TRBD1. Germline CDR1 SGHTA, CDR2 FQGNSA. The CDR3 has 13 amino acids. V was pared by 5 bases and J by 6 bases, with 6 bases of the junction left unmatched. The CDR3 here is CASSLQGESEQYF. CDR3 in DNA: TGTGCCAGCAGCCTACAGGGGGAGAGCGAGCAGTACTTC.

This chain links TRBV24-1 with TRBJ2-5; tentatively, D is TRBD2 (7 bases). Trimming took off 10 bases at V and 6 bases at J, with 11 bases between the two ends. This CDR3 has 11 amino acids. Germline CDR1 KGHDR, CDR2 SFDVKD. CDR3 amino acids: CATEGGKTQYF. The CDR3 DNA reads as TGTGCCACGGAGGGGGGGAAGACCCAGTACTTC.

V usage is TRBV5-1 and J usage is TRBJ2-6; D is unclear. The CDR3 contains 15 residues. In germline, CDR1 is SGHRS, CDR2 YFSETQ. V lost 0 bases to trimming and J lost 0 bases, with 4 bases between them. The CDR3 loop is CASSLAVSGANVLTF. CDR3 nucleotides: TGCGCCAGCAGCTTGGCAGTCTCTGGGGCCAACGTCCTGACTTTC.

This clone turned up a few times. The chain has TRBV7-8 and TRBJ2-5; 10 bases match TRBD1. Germline V gives CDR1 SGHVS, CDR2 FQNEAQ. Losses at the gene ends were 5 bases for V and 7 bases for J; bases not matched to a gene: 19. The CDR3 runs 18 residues. CDR3 residues: CASSLRTGGTFDIGTQYF. CDR3 in DNA: TGTGCCAGCAGCCTTCGGACAGGGGGGACATTTGATATTGGGACCCAGTACTTC.

In the case of this clone: Within the sample, other DNA sequences also encode this same CDR3. The rearrangement joins TRBV27 to TRBJ1-2; a weak D match, TRBD1 (5 bases). There are 13 residues in the CDR3. The V end was cut by 3 bases, the J end by 4 bases, with 9 bases between. CDR1 is MNHEY and CDR2 is SMNVEV in the germline V gene (reference sequence). Here the CDR3 reads CASSFGGGYGYTF. CDR3 sequence (DNA): TGTGCCAGCAGTTTCGGGGGTGGCTATGGCTACACCTTC.

This clone was seen more than once but under ten times. Other DNA variants within this sample encode the same CDR3. This chain joins TRBV3-1 (or the pseudogene TRBV3-2) and TRBJ1-1; D gene unclear. The CDR3 totals 14 residues. Germline V gene lookup returns CDR1 LGHDT and CDR2 YNNKEL (reference sequence). The V end was cut by 1 base, the J end by 0 bases, with 6 bases between. In nucleotides, the CDR3 is TGTGCCAGCAGCCAAGGCGGGGTGAACACTGAAGCTTTCTTT. Translating it yields CASSQGGVNTEAFF.

The rearrangement uses TRBV3-1 (or the pseudogene TRBV3-2) and TRBJ1-1; 12 bases line up with TRBD1. The CDR3 is 12 amino acids. Germline trimming cut 3 bases from V and 12 bases from J; bases unmatched to any gene: 2. Germline V lookup: CDR1 LGHDT, CDR2 YNNKEL (reference sequence). CDR3 region: CASSQGQGATFF. As DNA, the CDR3 is TGTGCCAGCAGCCAGGGACAGGGGGCTACTTTCTTT.

The V and J genes are TRBV6-5 and TRBJ1-1; no definite D call. Germline assignment: CDR1 MNHEY and CDR2 SVGAGI. The CDR3 has 15 residues. Trimming took off 0 bases at V and 1 base at J, with 9 bases between the two ends. DNA of the CDR3: TGTGCCAGCAGTTACTCGACACGTACGAACACTGAAGCTTTCTTT. As protein: CASSYSTRTNTEAFF.

CDR3 protein: CASSARQGAGSYGYTF. In DNA form, the CDR3 reads TGTGCCAGCAGCGCCAGACAGGGGGCAGGGAGCTATGGCTACACCTTC. The chain couples TRBV9 to TRBJ1-2; 10 nucleotides agree with TRBD1. The CDR3 sequence is 16 residues long. V was clipped by 3 bases and J by 4 bases; unmatched bases: 9. Germline assignment: CDR1 SGDLS and CDR2 YYNGEE.

This rearrangement joins TRBV3-1 (or the pseudogene TRBV3-2) to TRBJ2-2; D possibly corresponds to TRBD1 (6 bases). This CDR3 is built from 15 residues. V was cut by 4 bases and J by 3 bases, with 12 bases left in between. From germline, CDR1 is LGHDT and CDR2 YNNKEL (reference sequence). In DNA, the CDR3 is TGTGCCAGCAGCCCGGACAGTGGGGACACCGGGGAGCTGTTTTTT. It yields the protein CASSPDSGDTGELFF.

This clone was counted only a few times. The CDR3 protein is CASRDRGNRDYGYTF. For the CDR3, the DNA is TGTGCCAGCAGGGACAGGGGGAACAGAGACTATGGCTACACCTTC. The gene calls are TRBV28 and TRBJ1-2; 10 bases are a match to TRBD1. J was trimmed by 3 bases and V by 6 bases; bases with no gene match: 7. This CDR3 has 15 amino acids. Germline V gene sequence: CDR1 MDHEN, CDR2 SYDVKM.

The J gene is TRBJ1-4, the V gene TRBV19; 8 bases line up with TRBD1. The germline V gene encodes CDR1 LNHDA and CDR2 SQIVND (reference sequence). V was pared by 4 bases and J by 8 bases, with 6 bases of the junction left unmatched. The CDR3 has 14 residues. The CDR3 loop is CASSTDRGGEKLFF. CDR3 sequence (DNA): TGTGCCAGTAGTACCGACAGGGGAGGGGAAAAACTGTTTTTT.

CDR3 coding DNA: TGTGCCTGGAGTGGGACTAGCGGCGGAGGGCAGTACTTC. Its protein is CAWSGTSGGGQYF. V is TRBV30 and J is TRBJ2-7; 10 bases are a match to TRBD2. Losses at the gene ends were 1 base for V and 9 bases for J; bases not matched to a gene: 6. CDR1 is GTSNPN and CDR2 is SVGIG in the germline V gene (reference sequence). The CDR3 is 13 amino acids.

This clone has a handful of counts. The gene calls are TRBV10-3 and TRBJ2-2, with TRBD2 as a possible D gene (6 bases). CDR3 length: 14 residues. Trimming left V 11 bases short and J 1 base short, with 14 bases between. The germline V gene encodes CDR1 ENHRY and CDR2 SYGVKD. Written as DNA, the CDR3 is TGTGCCTCTACGCGGGGCGAGAACACCGGGGAGCTGTTTTTT. It translates to CASTRGENTGELFF.

The CDR3: CASSWANIYTF. The CDR3 DNA reads as TGCGCCAGCAGCTGGGCCAACATATACACCTTC. The chain has TRBV5-1 and TRBJ1-2; D is undetermined. The germline CDR1 and CDR2 sequences are SGHRS and YFSETQ. The CDR3 extends over 11 amino acids. Trimming pared 3 bases from V and 11 bases from J, leaving 11 bases between.

V is TRBV4-1 and J is TRBJ1-1; TRBD1 aligns across 7 bases. CDR3 length: 14 amino acids. CDR1 is MGHRA and CDR2 is YSYEKL in the germline V gene. The V segment lost 3 bases and the J segment 3 bases; nucleotides outside the gene matches: 4. The CDR3 coding sequence is TGCGCCAGCAGCCAGAGCAGGGGGGACACTGAAGCTTTCTTT. This translates into CASSQSRGDTEAFF.

A single count supports this clone. J is TRBJ1-3 and V is TRBV7-8, with D possibly being TRBD1 (5 bases). Germline V gene lookup returns CDR1 SGHVS and CDR2 FQNEAQ. V lost 6 bases and J lost 2, with 14 bases in between. The CDR3 is 15 amino acids. In DNA, the CDR3 is TGTGCCAGCAGTAGGGAGGCGGGGGCTGGAAACACCATATATTTT. Translation: CASSREAGAGNTIYF.

The chain recombines TRBV28 with TRBJ2-7; maybe TRBD2 (5 bases). This CDR3 has 14 residues. Germline loops: CDR1 MDHEN, CDR2 SYDVKM. Trimming took 2 bases from V and 2 from J, leaving 10 bases between them. CDR3 in DNA: TGTGCCAGCAGTTTAGGAAGCGGAACCTACGAGCAGTACTTC. As protein: CASSLGSGTYEQYF.

Written as DNA, the CDR3 is TGTGCCAGTAGTACACAGTTCCTCTCACCCCTCCACTTT. Translated: CASSTQFLSPLHF. This chain connects TRBV19 to TRBJ1-6; D not resolved. The CDR3 length is 13 residues. V lost 4 bases to trimming and J lost 10 bases, with 11 bases between them. Per germline, CDR1 LNHDA and CDR2 SQIVND (reference sequence).

CDR3 protein: CASSVGGEMNTEAFF. The CDR3 coding sequence is TGTGCCAGCTCAGTAGGGGGGGAAATGAACACTGAAGCTTTCTTT. The chain is built from TRBV18 and TRBJ1-1; the D gene is possibly TRBD1 (6 bases). Trimming pared 5 bases from V and 0 bases from J, leaving 13 bases between. The CDR3 contains 15 residues. Germline-derived CDR1 and CDR2 are KGHSH and LQKENI.